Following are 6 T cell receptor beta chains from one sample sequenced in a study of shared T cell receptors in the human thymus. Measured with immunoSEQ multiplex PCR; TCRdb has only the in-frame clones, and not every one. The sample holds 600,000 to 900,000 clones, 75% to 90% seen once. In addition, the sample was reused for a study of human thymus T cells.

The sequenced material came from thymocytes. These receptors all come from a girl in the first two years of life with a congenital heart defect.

In DNA, the CDR3 is TGTGCCAGCAGCTTGGCCAAGGCGAGGGGGCGCGAGGGCAATCAGCCCCAGCATTTT. Translating gives CASSLAKARGREGNQPQHF. The J gene is TRBJ1-5, the V gene TRBV5-6; 7 bases are shared with TRBD1. The CDR3 runs to 19 residues. Germline assignment: CDR1 SGHDT and CDR2 YYEEEE. V shed 0 bases and J 2 bases; nucleotides not matched to a gene: 14.

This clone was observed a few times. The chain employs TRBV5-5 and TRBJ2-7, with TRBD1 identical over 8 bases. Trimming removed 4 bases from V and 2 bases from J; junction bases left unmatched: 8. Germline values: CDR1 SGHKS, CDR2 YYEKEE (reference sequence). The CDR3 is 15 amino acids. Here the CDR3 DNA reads TGTGCCAGCAGCCCCGGGACAGGTCGAACCTACGAGCAGTACTTC. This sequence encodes CASSPGTGRTYEQYF.

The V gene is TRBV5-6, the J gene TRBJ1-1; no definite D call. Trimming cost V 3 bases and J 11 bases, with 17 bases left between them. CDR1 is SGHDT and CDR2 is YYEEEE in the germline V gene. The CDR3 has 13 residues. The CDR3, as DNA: TGTGCCAGCAGCTCCTGCTCGGCAGAGGCGGCTTTCTTT. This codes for CASSSCSAEAAFF.

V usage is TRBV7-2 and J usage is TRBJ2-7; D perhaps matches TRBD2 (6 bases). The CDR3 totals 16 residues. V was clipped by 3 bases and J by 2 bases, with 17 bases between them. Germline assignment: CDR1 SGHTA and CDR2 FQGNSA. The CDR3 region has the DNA TGTGCCAGCAGCTTCGATACTAGCATCCGGCCCTACGAGCAGTACTTC. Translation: CASSFDTSIRPYEQYF.

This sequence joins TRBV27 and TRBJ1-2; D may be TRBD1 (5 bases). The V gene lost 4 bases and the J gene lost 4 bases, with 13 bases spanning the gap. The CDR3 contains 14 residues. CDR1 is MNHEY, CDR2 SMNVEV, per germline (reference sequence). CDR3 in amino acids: CASSSQGPPYGYTF. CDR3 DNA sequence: TGTGCCAGCAGTTCCCAGGGTCCCCCCTATGGCTACACCTTC.

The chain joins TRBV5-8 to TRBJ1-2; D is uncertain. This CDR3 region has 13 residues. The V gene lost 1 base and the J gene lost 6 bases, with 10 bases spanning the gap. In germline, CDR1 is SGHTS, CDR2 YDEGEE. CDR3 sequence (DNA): TGTGCCAGCAGCTTGAGACGGGTAGATGGCTACACCTTC. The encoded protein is CASSLRRVDGYTF.